Reported below is one T cell receptor beta chain. This record belongs to a study of blood T cell repertoires in COVID-19. Study-wide background: The United States, Italy and Spain supplied acute and convalescent COVID-19 samples. T cells, B-cell-depleted T cells, or PBMCs supplied cDNA or gDNA.

V gave up 4 bases and J gave up 7 bases, with 15 bases separating them. The CDR3 runs to 14 residues. Germline lookup yields CDR1 SGDLS and CDR2 YYNGEE. Methods used by the authors: Using reference gene primer amplification, nucleated cell counts were estimated. Only in-frame clones appear in the TCRdb table, and some are missing; sequencing was by immunoSEQ multiplex PCR. V, J and clone size are taken as reported in that table, and D and trimming were inferred from the DNA itself. The sample lists some 130,000 clones, 88% occurring once. The sequencing input was peripheral blood. This TCR was sampled from a man in his forties or fifties with acute or convalescent COVID-19. The chain employs TRBV9 and TRBJ2-1; the D gene is possibly TRBD2 (5 bases). CDR3 region: CASSPRTGVNEQFF. CDR3 in DNA: TGTGCCAGCAGCCCCCGGACTGGCGTGAATGAGCAGTTCTTC.